This T cell receptor beta chain was recovered during a study of blood T cell repertoires in COVID-19. Study-wide background: COVID-19 samples collected from the United States, Italy and Spain covered acute and convalescent phases.

The CDR3 covers 15 residues. V lost 5 bases and J 8 bases, leaving 16 bases between the germline ends. Per the germline V gene, CDR1 is MRHNA and CDR2 is SNTAGT. TCRdb's table, derived via immunoSEQ multiplex PCR, lists solely in-frame clones and lacks some. Found here are 150,000 to 200,000 clones, approximately 91% of them singletons; the top ten hold about 2%. The source is a man between 18 and 35 years old with acute or convalescent COVID-19. The chain is built from TRBV6-4 and TRBJ1-6; a possible D gene is TRBD1 (5 bases). Sequenced input: peripheral blood. The CDR3 sequence: CASSSQAGYDSPLHF. Written as DNA, the CDR3 is TGTGCCAGCAGTTCACAGGCTGGTTATGATTCACCCCTCCACTTT.